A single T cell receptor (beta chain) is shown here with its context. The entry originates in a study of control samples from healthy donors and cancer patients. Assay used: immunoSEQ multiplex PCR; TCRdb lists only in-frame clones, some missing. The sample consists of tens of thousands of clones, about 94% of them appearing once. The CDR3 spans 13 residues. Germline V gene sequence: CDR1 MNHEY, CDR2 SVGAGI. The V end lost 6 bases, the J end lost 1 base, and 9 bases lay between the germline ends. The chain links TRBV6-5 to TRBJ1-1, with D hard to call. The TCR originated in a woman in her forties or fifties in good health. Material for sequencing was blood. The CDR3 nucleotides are TGTGCCAGCAGCCCCGTAGGGAACACTGAAGCTTTCTTT. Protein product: CASSPVGNTEAFF.